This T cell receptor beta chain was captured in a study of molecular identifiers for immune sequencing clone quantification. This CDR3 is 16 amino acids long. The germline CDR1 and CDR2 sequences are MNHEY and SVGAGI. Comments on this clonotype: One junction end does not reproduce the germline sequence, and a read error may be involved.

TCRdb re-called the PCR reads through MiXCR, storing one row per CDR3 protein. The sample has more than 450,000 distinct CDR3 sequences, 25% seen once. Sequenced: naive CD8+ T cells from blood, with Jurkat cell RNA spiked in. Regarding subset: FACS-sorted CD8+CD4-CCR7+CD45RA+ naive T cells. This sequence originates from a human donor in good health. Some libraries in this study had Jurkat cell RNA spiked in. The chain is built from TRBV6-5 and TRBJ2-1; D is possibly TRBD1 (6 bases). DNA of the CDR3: TGTGCCAGCAGTTACTCGAACATGTTTGGGGACAATGCGCAGTTCTTC. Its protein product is CASSYSNMFGDNAQFF.